Given below is one T cell receptor (beta chain) in context. The sample carries other DNA sequences with the same CDR3. The age range of participants was 18 to 89 years, with residence in about 25 US areas. Participant-reported clinical history was the basis for cohort assignment. The CDR3 consists of 13 residues. The germline CDR1 and CDR2 sequences are SGHTA and FQGNSA. V was shortened by 1 base and J by 3 bases, with 7 bases between the two germline ends. This entry belongs to a study of blood T cell repertoires in COVID-19. Per the original data handling: Amplification of reference gene primers provided the estimated nucleated cell counts. Profiling relied on immunoSEQ multiplex PCR, and the TCRdb table lists in-frame clones only, not all of them. The V and J calls and clone size are taken from that table; D and trimming were inferred from the DNA. This sample has fewer than 400,000 clones, with around 90% found just once.

The J gene is TRBJ2-7, the V gene TRBV7-2; tentatively, D is TRBD2 (6 bases). The sample taken for sequencing was PBMCs or T cells enriched from blood (not recorded which). The clonotype comes from a man in his 60s who had recovered from COVID-19. DNA for the CDR3: TGTGCCAGCAGCTTAGGGAGGGGCTACGAGCAGTACTTC. As protein: CASSLGRGYEQYF.